This T cell receptor (beta chain) was profiled in a study of vaccination and CD4 T cells after COVID-19. Study summary: It was a median about 99 days after diagnosis, with a range of 35 to 161, that post-COVID samples were drawn.

Germline V CDR1 and CDR2: SQVTM, ANQGSEA. Trimming shortened V by 7 bases and J by 2 bases, and 13 bases separated the two germline ends. The CDR3 loop spans 13 amino acids. For this clonotype: The antigen is not known.

Sequencing of the DNA from cultured CD4+ T cells was carried out with the Oncomine TCR Beta short-read assay. It was from cultured CD4+ T cells that genomic DNA was extracted. TCRdb passed the PCR reads through MiXCR, listing each CDR3 protein once. The repertoire has about 8,600 distinct CDR3 sequences, roughly 58% of them found once; the top ten carry about a sixth. As for treatment: roughly 11-day PBMC culture with coronavirus spike peptide pools or control peptides (ViraFEST assay). Broader study findings: Median counts of SARS-CoV-2-reactive clonotypes increased from approximately 21 to 40; this difference was not significant.

The specimen was cultured CD4+ T cells from blood, collected after SARS-CoV-2 vaccination. The receptor's source is a human donor with COVID-19. V is TRBV29-1 and J is TRBJ2-3, with D possibly being TRBD1 or TRBD2 (5 bases each). This CDR3 is CSGGRRSTDTQYF. CDR3 DNA sequence: TGCAGCGGGGGACGGCGATCCACAGATACGCAGTATTTT.